These 12 T cell receptor beta chains came from one sample sequenced in a study of T cells in Graves' hyperthyroidism and ophthalmopathy. TCR beta CDR3 regions were amplified from RNA transcripts. A set of HTBI primers served as the primers for a first-round RT-PCR of the TCR CDR3. TCRdb redid the calling of the multiplex PCR reads with MiXCR, one entry per CDR3 protein. The sample consists of about 350,000 distinct CDR3 sequences, about a sixth of them appearing once. The sample taken for sequencing was blood. These receptors came from a woman aged 35 to 49 with Graves' ophthalmopathy.

This clonotype showed up many times. At one boundary the junction diverges from the germline segment, which might be a read error. V usage is TRBV5-1 and J usage is TRBJ2-5, with D unresolved. There are 11 residues in the CDR3. Germline V gene data show CDR1 as SGHRS and CDR2 as YFSETQ. CDR3 region: CASSLKETQYF. The CDR3, as DNA: TGTGCCAGCAGTTTAAAAGAGACCCAGTACTTC.

Ten or more counts support this clonotype. The chain combines TRBV12-3 or TRBV12-4 with TRBJ2-7; 8 nucleotides align to TRBD1. V trimming: 7 bases; J trimming: 0 bases; junction bases outside the gene matches: 5. CDR3 length: 14 amino acids. The DNA of the CDR3 is TGTGCCAGCAAGGACAGGGACCCCTCCTACGAGCAGTACTTC. It translates to CASKDRDPSYEQYF.

This clonotype was counted many times. The chain has TRBV6-5 and TRBJ2-2; D call uncertain. This CDR3 spans 13 amino acids. Germline V lookup: CDR1 MNHEY, CDR2 SVGAGI. The germline V and J ends were trimmed by 0 bases and 3 bases, with 2 bases remaining between them. The CDR3 coding sequence is TGTGCCAGCAGTTACTCATACACCGGGGAGCTGTTTTTT. Protein product: CASSYSYTGELFF.

This clonotype was counted at least ten times. V gene TRBV4-3 combines with J gene TRBJ1-5, with a tentative D call TRBD1 (5 bases). The CDR3 loop spans 16 amino acids. Germline values: CDR1 LGHNA, CDR2 YSLEER. V was shortened by 1 base and J by 3 bases, with 13 bases between the two germline ends. CDR3 sequence reads: CASSQGGVGDNQPQHF. The DNA for the CDR3 is TGCGCCAGCAGCCAAGGTGGGGTAGGGGACAATCAGCCCCAGCATTTT.

J is TRBJ1-2 and V is TRBV12-3 or TRBV12-4; 7 positions agree with TRBD1. Trimming removed 7 bases from V and 4 bases from J; junction bases left unmatched: 9. The CDR3 runs 14 residues. CDR3 sequence: CASTPQGQVYGYTF. The DNA of the CDR3 is TGTGCCAGCACGCCACAAGGACAGGTCTATGGCTACACCTTC.

This clonotype has a count of ten or more. This rearrangement joins TRBV30 to TRBJ2-2; D is possibly TRBD1 or TRBD2 (5 bases each). This CDR3 comprises 12 residues. Trimming stripped 1 base from V and 5 bases from J, with 5 bases between. Germline lookup yields CDR1 GTSNPN and CDR2 SVGIG (reference sequence). The CDR3 region has the DNA TGTGCCTGGAGTGGGGGGACCGGGGAGCTGTTTTTT. Its translation is CAWSGGTGELFF.

This clonotype was counted at least ten times. This chain uses TRBV7-2 with TRBJ1-2; a weak D match, TRBD1 (5 bases). The V end lost 4 bases, the J end lost 4 bases, and 13 bases lay between the germline ends. CDR3 size: 14 residues. CDR1 and CDR2 (germline): SGHTA, FQGNSA. The CDR3 nucleotides are TGTGCCAGCAGCTCCGGGACGGGATTCTATGGCTACACCTTC. Protein: CASSSGTGFYGYTF.

This clonotype was picked up many times. The V gene is TRBV19, the J gene TRBJ2-7; 11 nucleotides line up with TRBD2. Germline V gives CDR1 LNHDA, CDR2 SQIVND (reference sequence). CDR3 length: 15 amino acids. V trimming: 6 bases; J trimming: 3 bases; junction bases outside the gene matches: 7. The CDR3 nucleotides are TGTGCCAGTAGCCTTAGCGGGAGGGACCACTACGAGCAGTACTTC. Translation gives CASSLSGRDHYEQYF.

This rearrangement joins TRBV6-1 to TRBJ1-2, with D unclear. The CDR3 is made up of 15 amino acids. The V end was cut by 0 bases, the J end by 8 bases, with 16 bases between. Germline CDR1 reads MNHNS; CDR2 reads SASEGT. The CDR3 DNA reads as TGTGCCAGCAGTGAAGCGTTTTCCGGTGCTTTAGGCTACACCTTC. It yields the protein CASSEAFSGALGYTF.

This clonotype has a count of ten or more. The chain employs TRBV11-2 and TRBJ2-5; D perhaps matches TRBD2 (6 bases). V was pared by 1 base and J by 7 bases, with 19 bases between. CDR1 SGHAT and CDR2 FQNNGV come from the germline V gene. CDR3 length: 16 amino acids. The CDR3, as DNA: TGTGCCAGCAGCTTAGGTCGGGCTAGCCCGGAGGGGACCCAGTACTTC. Its translation: CASSLGRASPEGTQYF.

This clonotype was counted many times. The chain is built from TRBV28 and TRBJ2-6; 11 bases are a match to TRBD1. Germline CDR1 is MDHEN and CDR2 is SYDVKM. The V and J ends lost 6 bases and 1 base, in that order; junction bases with no gene match: 5. This CDR3 comprises 17 residues. Here the CDR3 DNA reads TGTGCCAGCAGAACCGGGACAGGGGGGTCTGGGGCCAACGTCCTGACTTTC. It translates to CASRTGTGGSGANVLTF. The variable domain in full, completed from reference TRBV28 and TRBJ2-6, reads DVKVTQSSRYLVKRTGEKVFLECVQDMDHENMFWYRQDPGLGLRLIYFSYDVKMKEKGDIPEGYSVSREKKERFSLILESASTNQTSMYLCASRTGTGGSGANVLTFGAGSRLTVL.

In this sample, this clonotype turned up many times. The genes are TRBV10-2 and TRBJ2-7; D remains ambiguous. Germline assignment: CDR1 WSHSY and CDR2 SAAADI. This CDR3 region has 11 residues. V was shortened by 8 bases and J by 4 bases, with 9 bases between the two germline ends. The CDR3: CASRSQYEQYF. CDR3 DNA: TGCGCCAGCCGGTCCCAGTACGAGCAGTACTTC.